The following is a T cell receptor beta chain sequence with its context. The record originates from a study of T cells in tuberculosis. On the study more broadly: Within 7 days of starting treatment, or before, PBMC were stored.

The sample's time point: new active TB diagnosis, blood taken before or within 7 days of starting treatment. Data came from immunoSEQ multiplex PCR; TCRdb stores just in-frame clones and leaves some out. This table holds 30,000 or so clones, about 90% found once. The clonotype comes from an adult with tuberculosis. Some clones in this sample may be carry-over from other donors' samples. The sequences come from PBMCs, collected at tuberculosis diagnosis.

The CDR3 DNA follows: TGTGCCAGCTCGGGACAGAGGGGCAATGAGCAGTTCTTC. Translation gives CASSGQRGNEQFF. V usage is TRBV6-5 and J usage is TRBJ2-1; TRBD1 matches 7 bases. The CDR3 runs 13 residues. J lost 6 bases, V lost 8 bases, and 7 bases had no gene match. The germline gives CDR1 MNHEY, CDR2 SVGAGI.